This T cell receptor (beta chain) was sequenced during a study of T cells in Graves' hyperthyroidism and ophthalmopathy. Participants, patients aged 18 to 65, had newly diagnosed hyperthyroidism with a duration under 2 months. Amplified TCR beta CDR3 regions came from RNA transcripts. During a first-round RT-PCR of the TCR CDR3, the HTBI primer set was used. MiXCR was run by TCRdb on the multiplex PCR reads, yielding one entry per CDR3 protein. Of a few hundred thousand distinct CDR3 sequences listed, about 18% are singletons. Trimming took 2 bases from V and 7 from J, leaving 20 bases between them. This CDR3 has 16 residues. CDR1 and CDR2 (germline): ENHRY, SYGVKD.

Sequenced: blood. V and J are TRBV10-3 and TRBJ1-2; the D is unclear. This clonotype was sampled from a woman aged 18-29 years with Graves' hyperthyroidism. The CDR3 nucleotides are TGTGCCATCAGTGAGGAATGGCGTCTCGGGGAATCTGGCTACACCTTC. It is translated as CAISEEWRLGESGYTF.